Listed below are T cell receptor beta chains from one sample, sequenced in a study of shared clonotypes between healthy human individuals. Produced via immunoSEQ multiplex PCR; TCRdb's table is partial and in-frame only. Among over a million clones listed, roughly 95% were seen once. The sequenced material came from naive CD4+ T cells sorted from blood. The receptors were sampled from a man younger than 45 in good health. Both conserved end residues are part of each CDR3. The order of the fields is V gene, clone size, D gene, J gene, CDR3 protein, CDR3 DNA. A D gene is named only where the DNA matches it firmly. A row's size may be missing; if present it is once, few, many or a size class.

V gene: TRBV5-1; clone size: -; D gene: -; J gene: TRBJ2-7; CDR3 protein: CASRAPMRENEQYF; CDR3 DNA: TGCGCCAGCAGGGCCCCCATGAGGGAGAACGAGCAGTACTTC
V gene: TRBV29-1; clone size: -; D gene: TRBD1; J gene: TRBJ2-7; CDR3 protein: CSVGTGDEQYF; CDR3 DNA: TGCAGCGTGGGGACAGGGGACGAGCAGTACTTC
V gene: TRBV7-3; clone size: -; D gene: -; J gene: TRBJ1-1; CDR3 protein: CASSLNPGTDTEAFF; CDR3 DNA: TGTGCCAGCAGCTTAAACCCGGGGACGGACACTGAAGCTTTCTTT
V gene: TRBV18; clone size: -; D gene: TRBD1; J gene: TRBJ2-1; CDR3 protein: CASSPPRPGQGNEQFF; CDR3 DNA: TGTGCCAGCTCACCACCGAGACCGGGACAGGGTAATGAGCAGTTCTTC
V gene: TRBV27; clone size: -; D gene: -; J gene: TRBJ2-7; CDR3 protein: CASSPNEGREQYF; CDR3 DNA: TGTGCCAGCAGTCCAAACGAGGGGAGGGAGCAGTACTTC
V gene: TRBV15; clone size: -; D gene: -; J gene: TRBJ2-1; CDR3 protein: CATSAALLSHEQFF; CDR3 DNA: TGTGCCACCAGCGCCGCCCTCCTTAGTCACGAGCAGTTCTTC
V gene: TRBV10-3; clone size: once; D gene: -; J gene: TRBJ2-7; CDR3 protein: CAISESKGYEQYF; CDR3 DNA: TGTGCCATCAGTGAGTCGAAGGGTTACGAGCAGTACTTC
V gene: TRBV7-8; clone size: -; D gene: TRBD2; J gene: TRBJ2-7; CDR3 protein: CASSPQTSGSYEQYF; CDR3 DNA: TGTGCCAGCAGTCCCCAGACTAGCGGGAGCTACGAGCAGTACTTC
V gene: TRBV7-2; clone size: once; D gene: -; J gene: TRBJ1-3; CDR3 protein: CAEVGGAGNTIYF; CDR3 DNA: TGTGCCGAAGTGGGGGGAGCTGGAAACACCATATATTTT
V gene: TRBV7-2; clone size: -; D gene: TRBD1; J gene: TRBJ1-5; CDR3 protein: CASSLGGTGSQPQHF; CDR3 DNA: TGTGCCAGCAGCTTAGGAGGGACAGGGAGTCAGCCCCAGCATTTT
V gene: TRBV15; clone size: once; D gene: -; J gene: TRBJ1-5; CDR3 protein: CATSRDLGNSNQPQHF; CDR3 DNA: TGTGCCACCAGCAGAGATCTTGGGAATAGCAATCAGCCCCAGCATTTT
V gene: TRBV7-2; clone size: -; D gene: -; J gene: TRBJ2-7; CDR3 protein: CASSPYRDSYEQYF; CDR3 DNA: TGTGCCAGCAGTCCTTACAGGGACTCCTACGAGCAGTACTTC
V gene: TRBV19; clone size: -; D gene: TRBD1; J gene: TRBJ2-3; CDR3 protein: CASSVSTGERGTQYF; CDR3 DNA: TGTGCCAGTAGTGTATCTACAGGGGAACGCGGTACGCAGTATTTT
V gene: TRBV5-4; clone size: -; D gene: TRBD2; J gene: TRBJ2-1; CDR3 protein: CASSLGLAGMDEQFF; CDR3 DNA: TGTGCCAGCAGCTTGGGACTAGCGGGAATGGATGAGCAGTTCTTC
V gene: TRBV6-5; clone size: -; D gene: -; J gene: TRBJ2-1; CDR3 protein: CASKGLDEQFF; CDR3 DNA: TGTGCCAGCAAGGGGTTAGATGAGCAGTTCTTC
V gene: TRBV5-1; clone size: -; D gene: TRBD1; J gene: TRBJ2-7; CDR3 protein: CASSEGTGSVHEQYF; CDR3 DNA: TGCGCCAGCAGCGAAGGGACAGGGTCAGTCCACGAGCAGTACTTC
V gene: TRBV11-2; clone size: -; D gene: TRBD2; J gene: TRBJ2-2; CDR3 protein: CASSYGTRDTGELFF; CDR3 DNA: TGTGCCAGCAGCTACGGGACTAGAGACACCGGGGAGCTGTTTTTT
V gene: TRBV7-8; clone size: -; D gene: -; J gene: TRBJ2-2; CDR3 protein: CASSFPTGELFF; CDR3 DNA: TGTGCCAGCAGCTTTCCCACCGGGGAGCTGTTTTTT
V gene: TRBV5-5; clone size: -; D gene: -; J gene: TRBJ2-7; CDR3 protein: CASSLSRVALPWEQYF; CDR3 DNA: TGTGCCAGCAGCTTGTCCCGTGTAGCCTTACCGTGGGAGCAGTACTTC
V gene: TRBV5-1; clone size: -; D gene: TRBD2; J gene: TRBJ2-7; CDR3 protein: CASSLPGLAGSDEQYF; CDR3 DNA: TGCGCCAGCAGCTTACCCGGTTTAGCGGGAAGCGACGAGCAGTACTTC
V gene: TRBV18; clone size: -; D gene: TRBD1; J gene: TRBJ2-7; CDR3 protein: CASSPAPGQSYF; CDR3 DNA: TGTGCCAGCTCACCAGCCCCGGGACAGTCTTACTTC
V gene: TRBV7-2; clone size: -; D gene: -; J gene: TRBJ1-5; CDR3 protein: CASSPQLQGGNQPQHF; CDR3 DNA: TGTGCCAGCAGCCCCCAATTACAGGGTGGCAATCAGCCCCAGCATTTT
V gene: TRBV5-4; clone size: -; D gene: TRBD1; J gene: TRBJ2-1; CDR3 protein: CASTYLGTGGWNEQFF; CDR3 DNA: TGTGCCAGCACCTACCTCGGGACAGGGGGCTGGAATGAGCAGTTCTTC
V gene: TRBV5-6; clone size: -; D gene: -; J gene: TRBJ2-6; CDR3 protein: CASSPATGANVLTF; CDR3 DNA: TGTGCCAGCAGCCCTGCTACCGGGGCCAACGTCCTGACTTTC
V gene: TRBV29-1; clone size: -; D gene: TRBD2; J gene: TRBJ2-7; CDR3 protein: CSAGTSGIYEQYF; CDR3 DNA: TGCAGCGCCGGGACTAGCGGGATCTACGAGCAGTACTTC
V gene: TRBV10-3; clone size: -; D gene: TRBD2; J gene: TRBJ2-1; CDR3 protein: CAISESGSSLYYNEQFF; CDR3 DNA: TGTGCCATCAGTGAGAGCGGGAGTTCCCTCTACTACAATGAGCAGTTCTTC
V gene: TRBV7-2; clone size: -; D gene: -; J gene: TRBJ2-7; CDR3 protein: CASSSRLSYEQYF; CDR3 DNA: TGTGCCAGCAGCTCCCGCCTTTCCTACGAGCAGTACTTC
V gene: TRBV7-3; clone size: -; D gene: TRBD1; J gene: TRBJ2-1; CDR3 protein: CASSLKQGLYNEQFF; CDR3 DNA: TGTGCCAGCAGCTTAAAACAGGGGCTGTACAATGAGCAGTTCTTC
V gene: TRBV6-6; clone size: -; D gene: TRBD1; J gene: TRBJ1-3; CDR3 protein: CASSYATGGNTIYF; CDR3 DNA: TGTGCCAGCAGTTACGCGACAGGGGGAAACACCATATATTTT
V gene: TRBV7-9; clone size: -; D gene: -; J gene: TRBJ1-2; CDR3 protein: CASSHAGEAMHFGYTF; CDR3 DNA: TGTGCCAGCAGCCACGCCGGCGAGGCGATGCATTTTGGCTACACCTTC
V gene: TRBV5-1; clone size: once; D gene: -; J gene: TRBJ2-1; CDR3 protein: CASSLERPPTDEQFF; CDR3 DNA: TGCGCCAGCAGCCTAGAGCGGCCGCCCACCGATGAGCAGTTCTTC
V gene: TRBV7-8; clone size: -; D gene: -; J gene: TRBJ1-2; CDR3 protein: CASSPRDRPYGYTF; CDR3 DNA: TGTGCCAGCAGCCCCCGGGACCGTCCATACGGCTACACCTTC
V gene: TRBV5-4; clone size: -; D gene: TRBD2; J gene: TRBJ2-1; CDR3 protein: CASSSGTSGRASYNEQFF; CDR3 DNA: TGTGCCAGCAGTTCCGGGACTAGCGGGAGGGCCTCCTACAATGAGCAGTTCTTC
V gene: TRBV28; clone size: -; D gene: -; J gene: TRBJ2-7; CDR3 protein: CASSAKPGQMTYEQYF; CDR3 DNA: TGTGCCAGCAGTGCCAAACCCGGACAGATGACCTACGAGCAGTACTTC
V gene: TRBV11-2; clone size: few; D gene: -; J gene: TRBJ2-7; CDR3 protein: CASSLDHEQYF; CDR3 DNA: TGTGCCAGCAGCTTAGATCACGAGCAGTACTTC
V gene: TRBV16; clone size: -; D gene: -; J gene: TRBJ2-7; CDR3 protein: CASSRRRNYEQYF; CDR3 DNA: TGTGCCAGCAGCCGCAGGAGGAACTACGAGCAGTACTTC
V gene: TRBV28; clone size: once; D gene: -; J gene: TRBJ1-1; CDR3 protein: CASRIPSGEAFF; CDR3 DNA: TGTGCCAGCAGGATCCCCTCAGGAGAAGCTTTCTTT
V gene: TRBV6-5; clone size: -; D gene: -; J gene: TRBJ2-5; CDR3 protein: CASSYSNVQETQYF; CDR3 DNA: TGTGCCAGCAGTTACTCGAACGTCCAAGAGACCCAGTACTTC
V gene: TRBV9; clone size: once; D gene: -; J gene: TRBJ2-1; CDR3 protein: CASSVDPSSGIRNEQFF; CDR3 DNA: TGTGCCAGCAGCGTAGATCCCTCCTCCGGGATCCGCAATGAGCAGTTCTTC
V gene: TRBV6-1; clone size: -; D gene: TRBD2; J gene: TRBJ2-2; CDR3 protein: CASSTSGWRELFF; CDR3 DNA: TGTGCCAGCTCGACTAGCGGGTGGAGGGAGCTGTTTTTT
V gene: TRBV5-1; clone size: -; D gene: TRBD2; J gene: TRBJ2-3; CDR3 protein: CASSTGTSGEVDTQYF; CDR3 DNA: TGCGCCAGCAGCACAGGGACTAGCGGGGAGGTAGATACGCAGTATTTT
V gene: TRBV12-5; clone size: -; D gene: TRBD2; J gene: TRBJ2-1; CDR3 protein: CASADGGIYNEQFF; CDR3 DNA: TGTGCTAGTGCTGACGGGGGGATTTACAATGAGCAGTTCTTC
V gene: TRBV7-8; clone size: -; D gene: TRBD2; J gene: TRBJ2-7; CDR3 protein: CASSSSGRLYEQYF; CDR3 DNA: TGTGCCAGCAGCTCTAGCGGGAGGCTATACGAGCAGTACTTC
V gene: TRBV5-1; clone size: -; D gene: -; J gene: TRBJ2-7; CDR3 protein: CASSFPDYEQYF; CDR3 DNA: TGCGCCAGCAGCTTCCCCGACTACGAGCAGTACTTC
V gene: TRBV23-1; clone size: -; D gene: -; J gene: TRBJ1-5; CDR3 protein: CATPRRENQPQHF; CDR3 DNA: TGCGCCACCCCCAGACGGGAGAATCAGCCCCAGCATTTT
V gene: TRBV5-1; clone size: -; D gene: TRBD2; J gene: TRBJ2-7; CDR3 protein: CASSSVGFPQAGSSYEQYF; CDR3 DNA: TGCGCCAGCAGCAGCGTAGGATTTCCTCAAGCGGGGAGCTCCTACGAGCAGTACTTC
V gene: TRBV9; clone size: -; D gene: TRBD1; J gene: TRBJ1-1; CDR3 protein: CASSVAGGSAFF; CDR3 DNA: TGTGCCAGCAGCGTGGCAGGGGGGTCGGCTTTCTTT
V gene: TRBV4-3; clone size: -; D gene: TRBD2; J gene: TRBJ2-2; CDR3 protein: CASSSLAVRGELFF; CDR3 DNA: TGCGCCAGCAGCTCTCTAGCGGTCCGAGGGGAGCTGTTTTTT
V gene: TRBV6-1; clone size: -; D gene: -; J gene: TRBJ1-5; CDR3 protein: CASSDSQRNQPQHF; CDR3 DNA: TGTGCCAGCAGTGATTCACAGCGTAATCAGCCCCAGCATTTT
V gene: TRBV19; clone size: -; D gene: TRBD2; J gene: TRBJ2-1; CDR3 protein: CASSISSGRYNEQFF; CDR3 DNA: TGTGCCAGTAGTATATCCAGCGGGAGGTACAATGAGCAGTTCTTC
V gene: TRBV2; clone size: -; D gene: TRBD2; J gene: TRBJ2-7; CDR3 protein: CASIPPLAATYEQYF; CDR3 DNA: TGTGCCAGCATCCCCCCACTAGCGGCAACCTACGAGCAGTACTTC
V gene: TRBV9; clone size: -; D gene: TRBD1; J gene: TRBJ2-1; CDR3 protein: CASSTDPRGSYNEQFF; CDR3 DNA: TGTGCCAGCAGCACCGACCCCAGGGGGTCGTACAATGAGCAGTTCTTC
V gene: TRBV5-5; clone size: -; D gene: TRBD2; J gene: TRBJ2-1; CDR3 protein: CASSFRLAGYNEQFF; CDR3 DNA: TGTGCCAGCAGCTTCAGACTAGCGGGCTACAATGAGCAGTTCTTC
V gene: TRBV6-1; clone size: -; D gene: -; J gene: TRBJ2-7; CDR3 protein: CASTDLRGDRGRPYEQYF; CDR3 DNA: TGTGCCAGCACTGACCTCAGGGGAGATCGCGGGAGACCCTACGAGCAGTACTTC
V gene: TRBV27; clone size: -; D gene: -; J gene: TRBJ2-7; CDR3 protein: CASNLGGTTSYEQYF; CDR3 DNA: TGTGCCAGCAATCTTGGCGGGACGACGTCCTACGAGCAGTACTTC
V gene: TRBV5-8; clone size: -; D gene: -; J gene: TRBJ2-7; CDR3 protein: CASSLQLGVSAEQYF; CDR3 DNA: TGTGCCAGCAGCTTGCAGCTGGGGGTCTCTGCCGAGCAGTACTTC
V gene: TRBV15; clone size: -; D gene: TRBD1; J gene: TRBJ1-1; CDR3 protein: CATSIDRGRTEAFF; CDR3 DNA: TGTGCCACCAGCATAGACAGGGGGCGTACTGAAGCTTTCTTT
V gene: TRBV5-6; clone size: -; D gene: TRBD1; J gene: TRBJ1-4; CDR3 protein: CASMRGPNEKLFF; CDR3 DNA: TGTGCCAGCATGAGGGGGCCTAATGAAAAACTGTTTTTT